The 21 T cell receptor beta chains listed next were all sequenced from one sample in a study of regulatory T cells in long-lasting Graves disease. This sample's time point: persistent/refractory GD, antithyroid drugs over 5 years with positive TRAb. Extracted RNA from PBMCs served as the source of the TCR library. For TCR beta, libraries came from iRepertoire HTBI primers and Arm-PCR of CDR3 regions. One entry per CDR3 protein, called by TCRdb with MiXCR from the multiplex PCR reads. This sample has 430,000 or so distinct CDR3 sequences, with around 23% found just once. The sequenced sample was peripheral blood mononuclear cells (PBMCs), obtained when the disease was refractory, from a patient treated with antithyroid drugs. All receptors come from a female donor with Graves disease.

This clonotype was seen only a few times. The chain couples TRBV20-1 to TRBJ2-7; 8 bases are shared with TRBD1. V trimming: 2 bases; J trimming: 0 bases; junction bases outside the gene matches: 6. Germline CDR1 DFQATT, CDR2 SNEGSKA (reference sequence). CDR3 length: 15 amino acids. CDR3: CSARPRTGISYEQYF. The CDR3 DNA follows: TGCAGTGCTAGACCAAGGACAGGGATCTCCTACGAGCAGTACTTC.

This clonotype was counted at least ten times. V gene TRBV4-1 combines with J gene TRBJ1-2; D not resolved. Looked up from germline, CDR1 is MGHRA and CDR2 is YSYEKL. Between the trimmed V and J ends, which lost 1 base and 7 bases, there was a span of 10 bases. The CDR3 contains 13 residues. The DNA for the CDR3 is TGCGCCAGCAGCCAAGTAGGGATGGGTGGCTACACCTTC. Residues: CASSQVGMGGYTF.

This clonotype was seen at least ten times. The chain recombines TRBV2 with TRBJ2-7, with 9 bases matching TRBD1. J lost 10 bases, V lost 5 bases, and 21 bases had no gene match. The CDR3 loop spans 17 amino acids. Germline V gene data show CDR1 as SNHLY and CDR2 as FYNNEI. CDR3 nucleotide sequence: TGTGCCAGCAGTAACCCCTCCCTTATGACAGGGGGTTTCGTCCAGTACTTC. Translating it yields CASSNPSLMTGGFVQYF.

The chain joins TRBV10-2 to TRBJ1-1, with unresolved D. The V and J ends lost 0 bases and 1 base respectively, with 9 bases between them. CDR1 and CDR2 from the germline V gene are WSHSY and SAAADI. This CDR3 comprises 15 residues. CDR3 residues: CASSESNRQNTEAFF. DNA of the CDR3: TGCGCCAGCAGTGAGTCGAACAGACAGAACACTGAAGCTTTCTTT.

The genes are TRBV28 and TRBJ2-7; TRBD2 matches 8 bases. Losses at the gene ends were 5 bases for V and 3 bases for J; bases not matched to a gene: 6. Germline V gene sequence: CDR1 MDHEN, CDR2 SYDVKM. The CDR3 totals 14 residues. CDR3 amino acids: CASSPGGGVYEQYF. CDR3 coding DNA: TGTGCCAGCAGTCCCGGGGGGGGCGTCTACGAGCAGTACTTC.

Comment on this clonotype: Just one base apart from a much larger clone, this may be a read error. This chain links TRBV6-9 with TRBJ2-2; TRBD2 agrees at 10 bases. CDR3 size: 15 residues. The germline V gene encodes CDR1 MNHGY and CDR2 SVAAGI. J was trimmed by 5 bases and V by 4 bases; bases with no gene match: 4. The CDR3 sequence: CASSCMTSGTGELFF. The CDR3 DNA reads TGTGCCAGCAGTTGCATGACTAGCGGGACCGGGGAGCTGTTTTTT.

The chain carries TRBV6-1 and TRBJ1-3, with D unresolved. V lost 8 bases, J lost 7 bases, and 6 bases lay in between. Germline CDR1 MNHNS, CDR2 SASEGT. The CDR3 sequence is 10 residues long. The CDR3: CASRSNTIYF. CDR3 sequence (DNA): TGTGCCAGCCGAAGTAACACCATATATTTT.

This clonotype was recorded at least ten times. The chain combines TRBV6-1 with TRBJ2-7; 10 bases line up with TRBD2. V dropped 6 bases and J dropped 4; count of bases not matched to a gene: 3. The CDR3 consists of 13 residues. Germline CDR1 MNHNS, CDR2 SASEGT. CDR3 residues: CASRASGGYEQYF. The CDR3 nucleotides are TGTGCCAGCAGAGCTAGCGGGGGTTACGAGCAGTACTTC.

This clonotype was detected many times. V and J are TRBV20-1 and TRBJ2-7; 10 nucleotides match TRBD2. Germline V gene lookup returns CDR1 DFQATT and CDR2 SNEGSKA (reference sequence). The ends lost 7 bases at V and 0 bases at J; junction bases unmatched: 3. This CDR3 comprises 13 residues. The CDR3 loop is CSGSGRNSYEQYF. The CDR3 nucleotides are TGCAGTGGTAGCGGGAGGAACTCCTACGAGCAGTACTTC.

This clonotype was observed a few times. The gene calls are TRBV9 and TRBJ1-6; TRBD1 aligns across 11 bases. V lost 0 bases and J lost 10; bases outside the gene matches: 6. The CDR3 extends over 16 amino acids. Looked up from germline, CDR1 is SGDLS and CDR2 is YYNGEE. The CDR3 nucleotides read TGTGCCAGCAGCGTAGAGGACAGGGGGCGAGGGTCACCCCTCCACTTT. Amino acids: CASSVEDRGRGSPLHF.

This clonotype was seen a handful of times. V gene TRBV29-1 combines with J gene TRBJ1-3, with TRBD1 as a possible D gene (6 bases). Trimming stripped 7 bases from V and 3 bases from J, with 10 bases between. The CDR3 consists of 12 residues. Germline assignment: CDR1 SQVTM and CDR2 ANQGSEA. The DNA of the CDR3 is TGCAGCGCAAACAGGGATGGAAACACCATATATTTT. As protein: CSANRDGNTIYF.

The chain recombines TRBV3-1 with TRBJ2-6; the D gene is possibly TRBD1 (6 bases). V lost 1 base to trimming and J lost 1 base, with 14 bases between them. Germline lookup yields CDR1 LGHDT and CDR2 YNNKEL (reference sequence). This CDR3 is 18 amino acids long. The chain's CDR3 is CASSQGAVGASGANVLTF. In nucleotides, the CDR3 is TGTGCCAGCAGCCAAGGGGCGGTGGGGGCGTCTGGGGCCAACGTCCTGACTTTC.

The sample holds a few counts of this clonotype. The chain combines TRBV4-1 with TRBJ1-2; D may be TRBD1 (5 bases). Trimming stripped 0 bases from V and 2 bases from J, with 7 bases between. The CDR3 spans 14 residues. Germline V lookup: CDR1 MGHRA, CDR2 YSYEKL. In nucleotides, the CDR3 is TGCGCCAGCAGCCAAGATCAGGGAAACTATGGCTACACCTTC. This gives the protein CASSQDQGNYGYTF.

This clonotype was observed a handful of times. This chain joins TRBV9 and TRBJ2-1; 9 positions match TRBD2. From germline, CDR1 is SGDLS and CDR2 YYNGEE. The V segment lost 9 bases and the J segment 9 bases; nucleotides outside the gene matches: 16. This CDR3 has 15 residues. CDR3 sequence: CATTVRLAGRVEQFF. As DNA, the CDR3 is TGTGCCACTACCGTAAGGCTAGCGGGACGGGTTGAGCAGTTCTTC.

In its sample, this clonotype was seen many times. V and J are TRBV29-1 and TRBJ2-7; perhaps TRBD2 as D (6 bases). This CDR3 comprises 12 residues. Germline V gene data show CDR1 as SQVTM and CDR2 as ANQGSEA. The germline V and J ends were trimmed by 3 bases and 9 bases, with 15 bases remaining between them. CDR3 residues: CSVDYGGMAQYF. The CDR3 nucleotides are TGCAGCGTTGATTATGGCGGGATGGCGCAGTACTTC.

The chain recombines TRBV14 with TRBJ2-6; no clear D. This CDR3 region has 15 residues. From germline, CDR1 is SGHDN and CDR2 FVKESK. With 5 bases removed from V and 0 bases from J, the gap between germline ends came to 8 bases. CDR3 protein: CASSSYNSGANVLTF. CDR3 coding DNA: TGTGCCAGCAGCTCGTACAACTCTGGGGCCAACGTCCTGACTTTC.

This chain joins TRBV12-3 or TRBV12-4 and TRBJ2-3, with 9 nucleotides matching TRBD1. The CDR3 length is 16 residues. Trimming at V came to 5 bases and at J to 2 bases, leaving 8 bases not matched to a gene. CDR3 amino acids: CASSPTGTGNTDTQYF. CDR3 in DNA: TGTGCCAGCAGTCCGACCGGGACAGGGAACACAGATACGCAGTATTTT.

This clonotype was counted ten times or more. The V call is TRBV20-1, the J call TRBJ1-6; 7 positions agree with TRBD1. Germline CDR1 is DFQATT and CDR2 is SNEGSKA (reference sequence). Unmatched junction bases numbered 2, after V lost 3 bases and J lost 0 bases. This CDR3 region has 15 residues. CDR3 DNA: TGCAGTGCTAGGGACAGGAGCTCCTATAATTCACCCCTCCACTTT. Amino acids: CSARDRSSYNSPLHF.

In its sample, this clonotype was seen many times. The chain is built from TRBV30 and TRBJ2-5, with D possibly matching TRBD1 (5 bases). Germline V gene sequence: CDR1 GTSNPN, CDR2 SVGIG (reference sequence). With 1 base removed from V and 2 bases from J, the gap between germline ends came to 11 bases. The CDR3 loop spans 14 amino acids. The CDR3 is CAWSAWTKQETQYF. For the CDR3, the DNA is TGTGCCTGGAGTGCCTGGACAAAGCAAGAGACCCAGTACTTC.

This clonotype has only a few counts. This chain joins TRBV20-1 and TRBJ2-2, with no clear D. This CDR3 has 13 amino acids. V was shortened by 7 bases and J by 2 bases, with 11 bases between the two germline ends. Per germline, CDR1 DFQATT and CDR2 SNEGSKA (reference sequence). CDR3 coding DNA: TGCAGTGTCCTGAATGGCAACACCGGGGAGCTGTTTTTT. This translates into CSVLNGNTGELFF.

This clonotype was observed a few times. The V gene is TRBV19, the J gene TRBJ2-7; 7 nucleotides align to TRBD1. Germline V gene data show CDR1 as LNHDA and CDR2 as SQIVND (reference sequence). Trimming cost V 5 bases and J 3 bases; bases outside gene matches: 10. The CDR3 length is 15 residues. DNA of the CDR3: TGTGCCAGTAGTCCTCAGAGGACAGGACTCTACGAGCAGTACTTC. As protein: CASSPQRTGLYEQYF.